This TCR beta chain was sequenced during a study of CD8+ T cells in alopecia areata. About this clone: Its cognate antigen is unknown.

The study, taken as a whole, reports: Only a single nonresponder existed, so baseline CD8+ expansion links stay unclear. Higher clonality and more expanded CD8+ clones appeared in lesional than normal scalp.

Indicated treatment: oral pan-JAK inhibitor, 5-10 mg twice daily. Reverse transcribed after extraction, RNA yielded cDNA as the sequencing template. Here immunoSEQ multiplex PCR was the method, and the copy in TCRdb shows in-frame clones only, minus some. The sample includes roughly 250,000 clones, roughly 60% of them seen just once. Trimming cost V 0 bases and J 4 bases; bases outside gene matches: 3. Germline V gene data show CDR1 as GTSNPN and CDR2 as SVGIG (reference sequence). CDR3 size: 14 residues. The chain uses TRBV30 and TRBJ2-1; 7 bases are a match to TRBD2. The sample in question was CD4+ T cells sorted from blood, obtained between weeks 51 and 52, from a patient treated with tofacitinib. The source is a human donor with alopecia areata. The CDR3 nucleotides are TGTGCCTGGAGTGTAAAAGCGGGATACAATGAGCAGTTCTTC. Translating it yields CAWSVKAGYNEQFF.